This TCR beta chain stems from a study of OX40 agonist ivuxolimab in advanced cancers. Study-wide context: The costimulatory receptor OX40 (CD134) was targeted by ivuxolimab, a fully human IgG2 agonistic monoclonal antibody. Intravenous ivuxolimab was administered to patients every 2 weeks at six dose levels: 0.01, 0.1, 0.3, 1.5, 3 and 10 mg/kg. Among the approximately 50 dose-escalation patients, approximately 20 had hepatocellular carcinoma, some 15 melanoma, 9 renal cell carcinoma and 9 head and neck cancer. The dose-escalation cohort was around 83% male with a mean age of about 58 years, ranging from roughly 23 to 90. Patients were allowed to have had prior anti-PD-1, anti-PD-L1 or anti-CTLA-4 therapy, and approximately 39% of the dose-escalation patients had been treated with checkpoint inhibitors. Partial responses occurred in three dose-escalation patients, of whom one had hepatocellular carcinoma and two had cutaneous melanoma. Peripheral TCRbeta sequencing aimed to test whether ivuxolimab altered TCR sequence diversity and caused clonal T-cell expansion. The paper describes the monotherapy dose-escalation part (N of about 52 patients) of the phase I trial of ivuxolimab.

The trial excluded patients who had a history of autoimmune disease or were on systemic immunosuppression. In every dose cohort, peripheral blood was drawn for TCR sequencing at baseline, cycle 4 day 1, and cycle 7 day 1. The samples were taken from a phase I, first-in-human, multicenter, open-label dose-escalation trial of ivuxolimab. Adults with locally advanced or metastatic melanoma, renal cell carcinoma, hepatocellular carcinoma or head and neck squamous cell carcinoma were enrolled in the trial. Before TCR sequencing, CD4+ and CD8+ T cells were separately sorted from peripheral blood. On this clone itself: No cognate antigen has been identified for it. No much larger clone exists at a distance of one base, and base qualities are not known.

Broader findings and caveats from the paper: Clonal expansion of both CD4+ and CD8+ blood T cells was observed from baseline to week 6 at doses 0.1 to 3.0 mg/kg. On average, CD8+ T cells showed more expanded clones than CD4+ T cells after ivuxolimab. Low levels of normalized T-cell clonal expansion were also seen in some nonresponding patients. Antigen specificity was not determined for the clonally expanded peripheral T cells. Partial responders in the 0.1-3.0 mg/kg groups had among the lowest normalized peripheral clonal expansion, especially among CD8+ T cells.

For sequencing of the TCRbeta CDR3 region, genomic DNA was extracted from the sorted cells. The immunoSEQ Assay was used for sequencing of TCRbeta CDR3 regions. As stored in TCRdb, this immuneACCESS dataset retains in-frame rearrangements with V and J assigned. A fraction of the clones does not appear; measured against another copy, unresolved V genes explain less than half of the discrepancy, and the remainder lacks a known reason. The sample records some 77,000 clones, approximately 85% of which are singletons. The ten largest clones capture 2% to 2.5% of the sample. From the germline V gene (reference sequence), CDR1 is MNHEY and CDR2 is SMNVEV. The V end loses 5 bases and the J end loses 2 bases, and a stretch of 15 bases separates them. CDR3 length: 16 amino acids, cysteine to phenylalanine. Only the CDR3 portion is preserved as DNA: 48 bases, with reading frame beginning at the first base.

The starting material was CD4+ or CD8+ T cells sorted from blood, obtained in a trial of the OX40 agonist ivuxolimab. This TCR was sampled from an adult with an advanced solid tumor such as melanoma, head and neck, liver or kidney cancer. Here the chain combines TRBV27 and TRBJ1-4, with TRBD1 as a weak D call on 5 bases. This receptor carries the CDR3 CASSRGGSTTNEKLFF. The nucleotide sequence is given as TGTGCCAGCAGTCGGGGCGGGTCTACCACTAATGAAAAACTGTTTTTT.